The 29 T cell receptor beta chains below come from one sample, sequenced in a study of blood T cell repertoires in COVID-19. The protocol was immunoSEQ multiplex PCR, while the TCRdb copy is restricted to in-frame clones and leaves out a portion. The table has about 280,000 clones, 85% seen once. Source material: PBMCs or T cells enriched from blood (not recorded which). These receptors all come from a woman between 45 and 60 years old who had recovered from COVID-19.

This clone is a singleton in its sample. The chain is built from TRBV5-1 and TRBJ2-7; 7 nucleotides match TRBD1. Germline loops: CDR1 SGHRS, CDR2 YFSETQ. The CDR3 contains 17 residues. V lost 4 bases, J lost 4 bases, and 17 bases stayed unmatched. The CDR3 reads CASSQQFSRGQLYEQYF. The CDR3, as DNA: TGCGCCAGCAGCCAACAGTTTTCCAGGGGACAGCTTTACGAGCAGTACTTC.

The chain combines TRBV9 with TRBJ2-1; maybe TRBD1 (5 bases). Trimming shortened V by 4 bases and J by 6 bases, and 20 bases separated the two germline ends. The germline CDR1 and CDR2 sequences are SGDLS and YYNGEE. The CDR3 sequence is 16 residues long. For the CDR3, the DNA is TGTGCCAGCAGCTCGAGACGGATGCAGGGTATCAATGAGCAGTTCTTC. It yields the protein CASSSRRMQGINEQFF.

In its sample, this clone was seen a few times. The genes are TRBV21-1 and TRBJ1-6; TRBD1, the table's D call, was not compared with the DNA. TRBV21-1 is given as a pseudogene. The CDR3 has 19 residues. The DNA for the CDR3 is TGTGCCAGCAGCAAACTACGCAGGGGACCTTACTCCTATAATTCACCCCTCCACTTT. Its translation is CASSKLRRGPYSYNSPLHF.

This clone appeared once. This chain uses TRBV5-1 with TRBJ2-2; 8 nucleotides align to TRBD1. Germline-derived CDR1 and CDR2 are SGHRS and YFSETQ. CDR3 length: 18 amino acids. Trimming at V came to 0 bases and at J to 5 bases, leaving 12 bases not matched to a gene. CDR3 nucleotides: TGCGCCAGCAGCTTGGCCCGAACGGGACAGGTGGGAACCGGGGAGCTGTTTTTT. Protein sequence: CASSLARTGQVGTGELFF.

This chain uses TRBV2 with TRBJ2-7; 11 nucleotides agree with TRBD2. This CDR3 contains 15 residues. The J segment lost 2 bases and the V segment lost 6 bases, leaving 6 bases of the junction unmatched. Germline assignment: CDR1 SNHLY and CDR2 FYNNEI. The CDR3 DNA reads as TGTGCCAGCAGAACCGGGACTAGCGGTACCTACGAGCAGTACTTC. As protein: CASRTGTSGTYEQYF.

The J gene is TRBJ1-2, the V gene TRBV5-4; D is unclear. Germline-derived CDR1 and CDR2 are SGHNT and YYREEE (reference sequence). V gave up 0 bases and J gave up 1 base, with 10 bases separating them. The CDR3 spans 15 residues. The CDR3 nucleotides are TGTGCCAGCAGCTTGGGCTTCCGCGTTAACTATGGCTACACCTTC. Translating it yields CASSLGFRVNYGYTF.

V usage is TRBV29-1 and J usage is TRBJ1-1; tentatively, D is TRBD1 (5 bases). The CDR3 covers 14 residues. V was cut by 8 bases and J by 3 bases, with 19 bases left in between. The V gene's germline CDR1 is SQVTM and CDR2 ANQGSEA. The CDR3 loop is CSSEGRGGYTEAFF. The CDR3 bases are TGCAGCTCTGAAGGGCGGGGCGGGTACACTGAAGCTTTCTTT.

This clone came up a few times. This chain links TRBV7-2 with TRBJ2-1; 10 bases are shared with TRBD2. CDR3 length equals 16 residues. Unmatched junction bases numbered 9, after V lost 1 base and J lost 9 bases. CDR1 and CDR2 (germline): SGHTA, FQGNSA. The chain's CDR3 is CASSLGLAGVGSEQFF. The CDR3 DNA is TGTGCCAGCAGCTTAGGGCTAGCGGGAGTCGGGAGTGAGCAGTTCTTC.

V usage is TRBV6-1 and J usage is TRBJ1-2, with a weak D call TRBD1 (6 bases). The CDR3 is made up of 15 amino acids. V was cut by 0 bases and J by 1 base, with 9 bases left in between. The germline gives CDR1 MNHNS, CDR2 SASEGT. This CDR3 reads CASSEARGFNYGYTF. In DNA, the CDR3 is TGTGCCAGCAGTGAAGCCAGGGGTTTTAACTATGGCTACACCTTC.

This clone has only one observation. This chain uses TRBV7-2 with TRBJ2-3, with 8 bases matching TRBD2. This CDR3 is 15 amino acids long. From germline, CDR1 is SGHTA and CDR2 FQGNSA. V was clipped by 5 bases and J by 3 bases; unmatched bases: 7. CDR3: CASSASGRRTDTQYF. CDR3 DNA sequence: TGTGCCAGCAGCGCGAGCGGGAGAAGGACAGATACGCAGTATTTT.

This chain links TRBV7-2 with TRBJ2-7, with TRBD2 matching 12 bases. Germline lookup yields CDR1 SGHTA and CDR2 FQGNSA. With 4 bases clipped from V and 3 bases from J, the junction kept 4 bases outside the gene matches. CDR3 length equals 15 residues. This CDR3 is CASSSTSGGFYEQYF. The DNA for the CDR3 is TGTGCCAGCAGCTCAACTAGCGGGGGGTTCTACGAGCAGTACTTC.

The rearrangement joins TRBV5-1 to TRBJ2-1, with unresolved D. The V end lost 5 bases, the J end lost 0 bases, and 12 bases lay between the germline ends. Looked up from germline, CDR1 is SGHRS and CDR2 is YFSETQ. The CDR3 contains 15 residues. CDR3 DNA sequence: TGCGCCAGCAGGAGAGGTTTAGACTCCTACAATGAGCAGTTCTTC. This gives the protein CASRRGLDSYNEQFF.

The chain carries TRBV10-3 and TRBJ2-3, with D tentatively TRBD1 (5 bases). Germline V gene lookup returns CDR1 ENHRY and CDR2 SYGVKD. This CDR3 is 14 amino acids long. Trimming took off 10 bases at V and 0 bases at J, with 14 bases between the two ends. CDR3 sequence reads: CATRTLPSTDTQYF. DNA of the CDR3: TGTGCCACCAGGACACTTCCTAGCACAGATACGCAGTATTTT.

As for this clone: Germline is not matched at one junction end, which may reflect a read error. The rearrangement joins TRBV7-9 to TRBJ1-1; 7 bases map to TRBD1. The V gene's germline CDR1 is SEHNR and CDR2 FQNEAQ (reference sequence). This CDR3 contains 15 residues. As DNA, the CDR3 is TGTGCCAGCAGCTTAGTTTCGACAGGGAACTCTGAAGCTTTCTTT. Residues: CASSLVSTGNSEAFF.

The chain uses TRBV5-1 and TRBJ2-1; no clear D gene. The germline V and J ends were trimmed by 0 bases and 7 bases, with 8 bases remaining between them. The CDR3 contains 13 residues. CDR1 and CDR2 (germline): SGHRS, YFSETQ. The CDR3 protein is CASSLVLANEQFF. CDR3 nucleotides: TGCGCCAGCAGCTTGGTTTTAGCTAATGAGCAGTTCTTC.

The V and J genes are TRBV4-1 and TRBJ2-2, with TRBD2 matching 7 bases. Germline V CDR1 and CDR2: MGHRA, YSYEKL. Trimming took 0 bases from V and 4 from J; bases not matched to a gene: 11. The CDR3 is made up of 18 amino acids. The CDR3 is CASSQDGVASGVTGELFF. The CDR3 coding sequence is TGCGCCAGCAGCCAAGATGGGGTGGCTAGCGGAGTCACCGGGGAGCTGTTTTTT.

The chain has TRBV10-3 and TRBJ2-7; D ambiguous. Germline values: CDR1 ENHRY, CDR2 SYGVKD. The V end lost 3 bases, the J end lost 5 bases, and 5 bases lay between the germline ends. This CDR3 is 11 amino acids long. The CDR3 loop is CAISDSDEQYF. In nucleotides, the CDR3 is TGTGCCATCAGTGACTCTGACGAGCAGTACTTC.

The V call is TRBV5-1, the J call TRBJ2-3; D possibly corresponds to TRBD1 (5 bases). The CDR3 contains 15 residues. Germline CDR1 SGHRS, CDR2 YFSETQ. Deletions cut 1 base from V and 2 bases from J, with 11 bases between. In DNA, the CDR3 is TGCGCCAGCAGCTTGTACTGGGGCAACACAGATACGCAGTATTTT. This codes for CASSLYWGNTDTQYF.

This clone is a singleton in its sample. The CDR3 here is CSVGGRARTEAFF. As DNA, the CDR3 is TGCAGCGTTGGTGGCAGGGCAAGGACTGAAGCTTTCTTT. The V and J genes are TRBV29-1 and TRBJ1-1; D possibly corresponds to TRBD1 (5 bases). Germline CDR1 and CDR2: SQVTM and ANQGSEA. This CDR3 is 13 amino acids long. V lost 4 bases and J 5 bases, leaving 14 bases between the germline ends.

This clone was observed a handful of times. V and J are TRBV12-3 or TRBV12-4 and TRBJ1-2; D is perhaps TRBD1 (6 bases). The CDR3 loop spans 13 amino acids. The V gene lost 5 bases and the J gene lost 8 bases, with 15 bases spanning the gap. The CDR3 is CASSRDTLWGYTF. The CDR3 bases are TGTGCCAGCAGTAGGGACACCCTGTGGGGCTACACCTTC.

This clone was observed a few times. The chain is built from TRBV11-3 and TRBJ2-1; D unresolved. The germline V gene encodes CDR1 SGHNT and CDR2 YENEEA. With 3 bases removed from V and 5 bases from J, the gap between germline ends came to 8 bases. The CDR3 consists of 13 residues. This chain's CDR3 is CASSLPKNNEQFF. In nucleotides, the CDR3 is TGTGCCAGCAGCTTGCCTAAAAACAATGAGCAGTTCTTC.

This sequence joins TRBV5-4 and TRBJ2-7; possibly TRBD2 for D (6 bases). CDR1 and CDR2 (germline): SGHNT, YYREEE (reference sequence). The CDR3 covers 15 residues. V was cut by 2 bases and J by 1 base, with 13 bases left in between. CDR3 in amino acids: CASSFGAGRSYEQYF. The DNA for the CDR3 is TGTGCCAGCAGCTTTGGGGCGGGACGATCCTACGAGCAGTACTTC.

This chain uses TRBV19 with TRBJ2-3, with D maybe TRBD1 (5 bases). V was trimmed by 5 bases and J by 3 bases, leaving 9 bases between them. The CDR3 loop spans 13 amino acids. Germline loops: CDR1 LNHDA, CDR2 SQIVND (reference sequence). CDR3: CASSWQGTDTQYF. The CDR3 DNA sequence: TGTGCCAGTAGTTGGCAGGGTACAGATACGCAGTATTTT.

This clone was seen a few times. The chain uses TRBV11-3 and TRBJ2-2, with 10 nucleotides matching TRBD1. V trimming: 5 bases; J trimming: 7 bases; junction bases outside the gene matches: 10. Germline V gene lookup returns CDR1 SGHNT and CDR2 YENEEA. This CDR3 has 16 amino acids. The CDR3 sequence: CASSPSPGTGVGELFF. Here the CDR3 DNA reads TGTGCCAGCAGCCCAAGTCCCGGGACAGGGGTCGGGGAGCTGTTTTTT.

The chain carries TRBV25-1 and TRBJ1-1, with TRBD1 identical over 7 bases. Germline-derived CDR1 and CDR2 are MGHDK and SYGVNS. The CDR3 length is 16 residues. Trimming at V came to 6 bases and at J to 3 bases, leaving 13 bases not matched to a gene. In DNA, the CDR3 is TGTGCCAGCAGAACAACCGGGACAGTCGAACACACTGAAGCTTTCTTT. Translation: CASRTTGTVEHTEAFF.

This clone turned up a few times. This chain links TRBV7-2 with TRBJ1-1, with D possibly being TRBD1 (5 bases). The germline V and J ends were trimmed by 4 bases and 5 bases, with 17 bases remaining between them. CDR3 size: 15 residues. In germline, CDR1 is SGHTA, CDR2 FQGNSA. CDR3 nucleotide sequence: TGTGCCAGCAGCTATATACAGGCTTCGAGGACTGAAGCTTTCTTT. As protein: CASSYIQASRTEAFF. The entire variable domain, with the rest obtained from reference TRBV7-2 and TRBJ1-1, is as follows: GAGVSQSPSNKVTEKGKDVELRCDPISGHTALYWYRQSLGQGLEFLIYFQGNSAPDKSGLPSDRFSAERTGGSVSTLTIQRTQQEDSAVYLCASSYIQASRTEAFFGQGTRLTVV.

The rearrangement uses TRBV28 and TRBJ1-1; 7 nucleotides align to TRBD1. This CDR3 has 13 residues. V shed 3 bases, J shed 10 bases, and the junction held 8 bases outside the gene matches. CDR1 and CDR2 from the germline V gene are MDHEN and SYDVKM. CDR3 sequence reads: CASSLGGQKGAFF. The CDR3 DNA reads TGTGCCAGCAGTTTGGGGGGACAGAAGGGAGCTTTCTTT.

V is TRBV5-1 and J is TRBJ1-6; 10 bases fit TRBD1. The germline V gene encodes CDR1 SGHRS and CDR2 YFSETQ. This CDR3 has 15 residues. V was pared by 4 bases and J by 14 bases, with 12 bases of the junction left unmatched. As DNA, the CDR3 is TGCGCCAGCAGCAAAGACTTGGACAGGGGGGCGACCCTCCACTTT. Translating it yields CASSKDLDRGATLHF.

The chain employs TRBV4-2 and TRBJ1-6; D not resolved. The CDR3 has 15 amino acids. Germline V gives CDR1 LGHNA, CDR2 YNFKEQ. Trimming shortened V by 0 bases and J by 14 bases, and 17 bases separated the two germline ends. As DNA, the CDR3 is TGTGCCAGCAGCCAAGATCGGCAGGTCAGGTTCACCCTCCACTTT. Translation gives CASSQDRQVRFTLHF.